This is a list of T cell receptor beta chains from one sample in a study of blood T cell repertoires in COVID-19. Sequenced by immunoSEQ multiplex PCR; TCRdb stores in-frame clones only, minus some. The sample yields about 320,000 clones, about 82% seen once. The sequenced sample was peripheral blood. These receptors all stem from a human donor in a cohort sampled during active COVID-19. The CDR3 runs from the conserved cysteine through the conserved F or W. The D gene is left open where the match is weak. Where a row states a size, it is once, few, many or the class of an expanded clone; other rows omit it.

TRBV5-1	-	TRBJ1-1	-	CASSLAGGMNTEAFF	TGCGCCAGCAGCTTGGCGGGGGGGATGAACACTGAAGCTTTCTTT
TRBV18	once	TRBJ2-7	TRBD1	CASSPYDTGQGLHEQYF	TGTGCCAGCTCACCATATGACACGGGACAGGGTCTACACGAGCAGTACTTC
TRBV27	-	TRBJ1-5	-	CASSFAGVVGNQPQHF	TGTGCCAGCAGTTTCGCGGGGGTGGTGGGCAATCAGCCCCAGCATTTT
TRBV6-1	once	TRBJ1-5	TRBD1	CASSGGTGGGVPNQPQHF	TGTGCCAGCAGTGGGGGGACAGGGGGCGGGGTACCTAATCAGCCCCAGCATTTT
TRBV6-5	-	TRBJ1-2	TRBD1	CASSYFPGQGNYGYTF	TGTGCCAGCAGTTATTTTCCGGGACAGGGCAACTATGGCTACACCTTC
TRBV5-1	once	TRBJ2-2	TRBD2	CASSLGGLDAGELFF	TGCGCCAGCAGCTTGGGAGGACTAGATGCCGGGGAGCTGTTTTTT
TRBV5-1	-	TRBJ2-7	-	CASSFRTGSPTEWNYEQYF	TGCGCCAGCAGCTTCCGGACCGGGAGCCCGACCGAGTGGAACTACGAGCAGTACTTC
TRBV25-1	-	TRBJ1-2	-	CASSEYERYTF	TGTGCCAGCAGTGAATACGAGCGCTACACCTTC
TRBV19	-	TRBJ1-6	-	CASSYRDSPLHF	TGTGCCAGTAGTTACAGAGATTCACCCCTCCACTTT
TRBV30	-	TRBJ1-1	-	CAWSVSGTEAFF	TGTGCCTGGAGTGTATCCGGCACTGAAGCTTTCTTT
TRBV10-3	-	TRBJ2-3	TRBD1	CAISRQGESDTQYF	TGTGCCATCAGTAGACAGGGAGAGTCGGATACGCAGTATTTT
TRBV14	-	TRBJ2-7	TRBD1	CASSQEGQGFHEQYF	TGTGCCAGCAGCCAAGAGGGACAGGGCTTTCACGAGCAGTACTTC
TRBV7-9	-	TRBJ1-1	-	CASSPAGRENTEAFF	TGTGCCAGCAGTCCGGCAGGGCGGGAAAACACTGAAGCTTTCTTT
TRBV6-5	few	TRBJ2-2	-	CASSQNTGELFF	TGTGCCAGCAGTCAGAACACCGGGGAGCTGTTTTTT
TRBV6-5	-	TRBJ1-5	TRBD1	CASLDRENQPQHF	TGTGCCAGCCTCGACAGGGAGAATCAGCCCCAGCATTTT
TRBV18	many	TRBJ1-1	-	CASSPSGQMNTEAFF	TGTGCCAGCTCACCATCCGGACAGATGAACACTGAAGCTTTCTTT
TRBV21-1	once	TRBJ2-7	-	CASSIHEFHYEQYF	TGTGCCAGCAGCATACACGAATTTCACTACGAGCAGTACTTC
TRBV3-1/TRBV3-2	-	TRBJ2-3	-	CASSQDPSVNQYF	TGTGCCAGCAGCCAAGATCCTAGTGTTAATCAGTATTTT
TRBV24-1	-	TRBJ2-1	-	CATSDPSYNEQFF	TGTGCCACCAGTGACCCATCCTACAATGAGCAGTTCTTC
TRBV6-5	-	TRBJ1-5	TRBD1	CASNKDRDGNQPQHF	TGTGCCAGCAACAAGGACAGGGATGGGAATCAGCCCCAGCATTTT
TRBV7-3	-	TRBJ1-1	-	CASSIQGGTEAFF	TGTGCCAGCAGCATACAGGGCGGCACTGAAGCTTTCTTT
TRBV28	-	TRBJ2-4	-	CASSPTNVKNIQYF	TGTGCCAGCAGCCCTACCAATGTCAAAAACATTCAGTACTTC
TRBV10-3	-	TRBJ2-1	-	CATTAILNANEQFF	TGTGCCACCACAGCCATCCTCAACGCGAATGAGCAGTTCTTC
TRBV2	-	TRBJ1-3	TRBD1	CAGAGQGAGNTIYF	TGTGCCGGGGCTGGACAGGGGGCTGGAAACACCATATATTTT
TRBV27	few	TRBJ1-2	TRBD1	CASSSIGQGARINGYTF	TGTGCCAGCAGTTCCATCGGACAGGGGGCGCGAATTAATGGCTACACCTTC
TRBV2	-	TRBJ1-1	TRBD1	CASTEEGARVTEAFF	TGTGCCAGCACCGAGGAGGGGGCGCGGGTCACTGAAGCTTTCTTT
TRBV2	-	TRBJ2-3	-	CARTEDTQYF	TGTGCCAGGACAGAAGATACGCAGTATTTT
TRBV27	-	TRBJ1-2	-	CASSLEYRTDSNYGYTF	TGTGCCAGCAGTCTCGAATACAGGACGGATTCTAACTATGGCTACACCTTC
TRBV4-1	-	TRBJ1-3	-	CASSQDGRSGNTIYF	TGCGCCAGCAGCCAAGACGGTCGCTCTGGAAACACCATATATTTT
TRBV7-3	-	TRBJ2-3	TRBD2	CASSSYSGVPGDTQYF	TGTGCCAGCAGCTCTTATAGCGGGGTCCCGGGAGATACGCAGTATTTT
TRBV10-1	-	TRBJ2-6	TRBD1	CAIWGEARTGGCTGANVLTF	TGCGCCATTTGGGGGGAGGCTAGGACAGGGGGCTGCACTGGGGCCAACGTCCTGACTTTC
TRBV5-1	-	TRBJ2-1	TRBD1	CASNDRGSDNEQFF	TGCGCCAGCAACGACAGGGGCAGCGACAATGAGCAGTTCTTC
TRBV29-1	-	TRBJ1-2	TRBD1	CSAEARDRGGLGYTF	TGCAGCGCTGAAGCCCGGGACAGGGGTGGACTCGGCTACACCTTC
TRBV5-6	once	TRBJ2-7	-	CASSSTALNYEQYF	TGTGCCAGCAGCTCGACAGCGCTAAACTACGAGCAGTACTTC
TRBV6-5	-	TRBJ1-1	TRBD1	CASSRQGKDTEAFF	TGTGCCAGCAGCCGACAGGGTAAAGACACTGAAGCTTTCTTT
TRBV4-1	-	TRBJ1-1	-	CASSRQNTEAFF	TGCGCCAGCAGTCGACAGAACACTGAAGCTTTCTTT
TRBV27	-	TRBJ1-5	TRBD1	CASSPDRAQPQHF	TGTGCCAGCAGTCCCGACAGGGCACAGCCCCAGCATTTT
TRBV10-3	-	TRBJ2-7	TRBD1	CAITRTGGNEQYF	TGTGCCATCACCCGGACAGGGGGGAACGAGCAGTACTTC
TRBV5-4	-	TRBJ2-3	TRBD2	CASSFSRTSKSTDTQYF	TGTGCCAGCAGCTTTAGCCGGACTAGCAAAAGCACAGATACGCAGTATTTT
TRBV19	-	TRBJ1-1	-	CASSIWTNEAFF	TGTGCCAGTAGTATCTGGACTAACGAAGCTTTCTTT
TRBV9	-	TRBJ2-2	TRBD1	CASSFRQGSNTGELFF	TGTGCCAGCAGTTTTAGACAGGGATCGAACACCGGGGAGCTGTTTTTT
TRBV19	-	TRBJ1-1	-	CAIMDRFNTEAFF	TGTGCCATCATGGACAGATTTAACACTGAAGCTTTCTTT
TRBV12-3/TRBV12-4	-	TRBJ2-2	TRBD2	CASSPGGNLFF	TGTGCCAGCAGCCCGGGGGGGAATCTGTTTTTT
TRBV5-6	-	TRBJ1-6	-	CASSPMAGNSPLHF	TGTGCCAGCAGCCCGATGGCGGGGAATTCACCCCTCCACTTT
TRBV9	-	TRBJ2-1	-	CASSVDNAGNEQFF	TGTGCCAGCAGCGTAGATAACGCCGGGAATGAGCAGTTCTTC
TRBV10-2	-	TRBJ1-1	-	CASHLGGDGIEAFF	TGCGCCAGCCATCTGGGGGGGGACGGGATTGAAGCTTTCTTT
TRBV10-2	-	TRBJ2-2	-	CASSESSAQAGELFF	TGCGCCAGCAGTGAGTCTAGCGCTCAGGCGGGGGAGCTGTTTTTT
TRBV7-2	-	TRBJ1-3	-	CASSPSGISGNTIYF	TGTGCCAGCAGCCCTAGTGGCATCTCTGGAAACACCATATATTTT
TRBV19	-	TRBJ1-1	-	CASSIEQAPEAFF	TGTGCCAGTAGTATAGAACAGGCCCCTGAAGCTTTCTTT
TRBV5-1	-	TRBJ2-1	TRBD1	CASSLATGVNNEQFF	TGCGCCAGCAGCTTGGCCACAGGGGTGAACAATGAGCAGTTCTTC
TRBV6-5	-	TRBJ2-7	-	CASSFTGNGNEQYF	TGTGCCAGCAGTTTTACAGGGAATGGAAACGAGCAGTACTTC
TRBV29-1	-	TRBJ1-5	-	CSVTRDSNQPQHF	TGCAGCGTAACCAGGGATAGCAATCAGCCCCAGCATTTT
TRBV5-1	-	TRBJ2-2	TRBD1	CASSYRTGRTGELFF	TGCGCCAGCAGCTATCGGACAGGGAGAACCGGGGAGCTGTTTTTT
TRBV5-4	-	TRBJ2-1	TRBD2	CASSQGLAGGFLDEQFF	TGTGCCAGCAGCCAAGGACTAGCGGGGGGATTTTTGGATGAGCAGTTCTTC